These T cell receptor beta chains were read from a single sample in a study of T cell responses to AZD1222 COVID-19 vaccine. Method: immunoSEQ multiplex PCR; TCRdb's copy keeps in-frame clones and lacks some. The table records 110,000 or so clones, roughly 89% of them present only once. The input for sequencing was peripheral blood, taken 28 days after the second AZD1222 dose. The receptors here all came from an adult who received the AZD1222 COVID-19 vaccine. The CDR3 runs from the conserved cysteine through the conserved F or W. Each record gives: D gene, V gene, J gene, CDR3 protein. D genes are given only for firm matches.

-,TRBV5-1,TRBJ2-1,CASSFPDANEQFF
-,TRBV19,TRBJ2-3,CASTSQTGTDTQYF
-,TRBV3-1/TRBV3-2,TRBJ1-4,CASSDTDRSNEKLFF
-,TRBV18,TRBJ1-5,CASSPTVGNQPQHF
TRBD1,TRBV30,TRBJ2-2,CAWRRGTAQTGELFF
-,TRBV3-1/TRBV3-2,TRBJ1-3,CASSYGGSGNTIYF
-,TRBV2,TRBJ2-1,CASTRGSNEQFF
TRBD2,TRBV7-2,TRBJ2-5,CASSPGVRGGRETQYF
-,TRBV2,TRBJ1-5,CASTRGDNQPQHF
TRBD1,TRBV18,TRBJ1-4,CASSPRGEKLFF
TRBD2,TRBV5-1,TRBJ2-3,CASSASGISADTQYF
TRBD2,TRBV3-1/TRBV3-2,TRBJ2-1,CASSPLPSGNAYNEQFF
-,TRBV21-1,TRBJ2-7,CASSQNLMGQGRGEQYF
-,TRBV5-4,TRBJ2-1,CASSWGGTYNEQFF
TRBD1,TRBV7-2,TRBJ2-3,CASSLMGQTATDTQYF
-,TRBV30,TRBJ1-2,CAWRAGSNYGYTF
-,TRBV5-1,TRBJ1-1,CASSLGSNTEAFF
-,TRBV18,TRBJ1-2,CASSSDQLDGYTF
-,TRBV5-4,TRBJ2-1,CASSLALVAAYNEQFF